Following are 11 T cell receptor beta chains from one sample sequenced in a study of T cell repertoires in cytomegalovirus infection. Using its own MiXCR run on the reads, TCRdb lists one record per CDR3 protein. The sample contains approximately 600,000 distinct CDR3 sequences, roughly 42% of which appear only once. No antigen has been identified for these receptors. The input for sequencing was cultured PBMCs, taken from culture after CMV antigen stimulation. The receptors were gathered from a human donor in good health (CMV status not recorded). Some clones in this sample may be carry-over from other donors' samples.

The chain joins TRBV6-6 to TRBJ1-1; D is ambiguous. The germline gives CDR1 MNHNY, CDR2 SVGAGI (reference sequence). V lost 4 bases and J lost 4, with 10 bases in between. There are 13 residues in the CDR3. The CDR3 bases are TGTGCCAGCAGTTGGGGAGGGCCCACTGAAGCTTTCTTT. Its translation: CASSWGGPTEAFF.

The V and J genes are TRBV19 and TRBJ2-1; TRBD2 aligns across 11 bases. CDR1 and CDR2 from the germline V gene are LNHDA and SQIVND (reference sequence). After removal of 4 bases from V and 4 bases from J, the junction contained 0 bases not matched to a gene. There are 14 residues in the CDR3. CDR3 in amino acids: CASSTSGGYNEQFF. As DNA, the CDR3 is TGTGCCAGTAGTACTAGCGGGGGGTACAATGAGCAGTTCTTC. Variable domain in full (rest from reference TRBV19 and TRBJ2-1): DGGITQSPKYLFRKEGQNVTLSCEQNLNHDAMYWYRQDPGQGLRLIYYSQIVNDFQKGDIAEGYSVSREKKESFPLTVTSAQKNPTAFYLCASSTSGGYNEQFFGPGTRLTVL.

This clonotype has a handful of counts. V gene TRBV19 combines with J gene TRBJ1-6; D gene unclear. This CDR3 is 14 amino acids long. Germline CDR1 LNHDA, CDR2 SQIVND (reference sequence). V was trimmed by 5 bases and J by 10 bases, leaving 15 bases between them. CDR3 in amino acids: CASSGFWEDSPLHF. CDR3 nucleotides: TGTGCCAGTAGTGGGTTTTGGGAAGACTCACCCCTCCACTTT.

This clonotype was counted between two and nine times. V is TRBV20-1 and J is TRBJ2-6; D remains unclear. The V end lost 0 bases, the J end lost 4 bases, and 7 bases lay between the germline ends. Germline-derived CDR1 and CDR2 are DFQATT and SNEGSKA (reference sequence). CDR3 length: 14 amino acids. CDR3 loop: CSARDLRGANVLTF. The CDR3, as DNA: TGCAGTGCTAGAGATCTCAGAGGGGCCAACGTCCTGACTTTC.

The rearrangement links TRBV20-1 to TRBJ2-7; D remains ambiguous. CDR3 length equals 15 residues. The V end lost 0 bases, the J end lost 7 bases, and 19 bases lay between the germline ends. Germline loops: CDR1 DFQATT, CDR2 SNEGSKA (reference sequence). CDR3 region: CSARDSQAWQEEQYF. The CDR3 DNA sequence: TGCAGTGCTAGAGATAGTCAGGCATGGCAAGAGGAGCAGTACTTC.

The chain combines TRBV4-2 with TRBJ1-3, with a weak D call TRBD1 (6 bases). The CDR3 is 15 residues long. Looked up from germline, CDR1 is LGHNA and CDR2 is YNFKEQ. Trimming shortened V by 5 bases and J by 0 bases, and 11 bases separated the two germline ends. CDR3: CASSAGVSSGNTIYF. Written as DNA, the CDR3 is TGTGCCAGCAGCGCAGGGGTATCCTCTGGAAACACCATATATTTT.

This chain links TRBV5-1 with TRBJ2-3, with 9 bases lining up with TRBD1. Losses at the gene ends were 3 bases for V and 5 bases for J; bases not matched to a gene: 4. CDR1 and CDR2 (germline): SGHRS, YFSETQ. The CDR3 is 14 residues long. This CDR3 is CASSWDRVLDTQYF. Here the CDR3 DNA reads TGCGCCAGCAGCTGGGACAGGGTTTTAGATACGCAGTATTTT.

In this sample, this clonotype turned up a few times. The gene calls are TRBV28 and TRBJ2-7; the match to TRBD1 covers 10 bases. The CDR3 covers 16 residues. Germline CDR1 is MDHEN and CDR2 is SYDVKM. Trimming removed 5 bases from V and 5 bases from J; junction bases left unmatched: 12. The CDR3 nucleotides are TGTGCCAGCAGTATCTCAGGGACAGGGGATCTCAACGAGCAGTACTTC. Protein: CASSISGTGDLNEQYF.

The V call is TRBV19, the J call TRBJ2-7; maybe TRBD2 (6 bases). The germline V gene encodes CDR1 LNHDA and CDR2 SQIVND (reference sequence). The CDR3 covers 14 residues. V was pared by 4 bases and J by 6 bases, with 16 bases between. CDR3 nucleotides: TGTGCCAGTAGTAGCGGACTATCGCTTCGCGAGCAGTACTTC. Its protein is CASSSGLSLREQYF.

The chain is built from TRBV20-1 and TRBJ2-1; 7 bases match TRBD2. Germline V CDR1 and CDR2: DFQATT, SNEGSKA (reference sequence). The CDR3 loop spans 15 amino acids. The J segment lost 5 bases and the V segment lost 1 base, leaving 8 bases of the junction unmatched. The CDR3 sequence: CSARGPGLPNNEQFF. The CDR3 nucleotides read TGCAGTGCTAGAGGGCCGGGACTACCGAACAATGAGCAGTTCTTC.

This clonotype has at least ten counts. The rearrangement joins TRBV12-3 or TRBV12-4 to TRBJ2-7; 13 bases are shared with TRBD2. The CDR3 runs to 16 residues. V lost 5 bases to trimming and J lost 4 bases; unmatched junction nucleotides: 8. CDR3 region: CASSPGTSGKRYEQYF. For the CDR3, the DNA is TGTGCCAGCAGTCCCGGGACTAGCGGGAAGAGGTACGAGCAGTACTTC.